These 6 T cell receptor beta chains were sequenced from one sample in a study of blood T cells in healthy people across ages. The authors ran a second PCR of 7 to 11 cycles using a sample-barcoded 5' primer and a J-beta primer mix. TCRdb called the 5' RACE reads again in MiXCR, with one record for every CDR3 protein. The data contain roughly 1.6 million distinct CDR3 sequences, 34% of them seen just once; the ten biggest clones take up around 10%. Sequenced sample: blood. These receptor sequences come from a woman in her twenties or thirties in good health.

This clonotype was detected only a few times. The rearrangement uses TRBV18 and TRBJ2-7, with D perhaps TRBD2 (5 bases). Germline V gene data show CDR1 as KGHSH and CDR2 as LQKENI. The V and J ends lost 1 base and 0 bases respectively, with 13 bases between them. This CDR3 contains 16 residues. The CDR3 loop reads CASSPQELGSSYEQYF. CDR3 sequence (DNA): TGTGCCAGCTCACCACAGGAACTGGGGAGCTCCTACGAGCAGTACTTC.

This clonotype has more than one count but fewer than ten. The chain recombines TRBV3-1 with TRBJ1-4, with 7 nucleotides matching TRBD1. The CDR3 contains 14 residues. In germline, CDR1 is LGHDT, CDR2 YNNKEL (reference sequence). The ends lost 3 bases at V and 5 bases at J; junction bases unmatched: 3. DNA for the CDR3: TGTGCCAGCAGCCAGGACAGGCGCAATGAAAAACTGTTTTTT. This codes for CASSQDRRNEKLFF.

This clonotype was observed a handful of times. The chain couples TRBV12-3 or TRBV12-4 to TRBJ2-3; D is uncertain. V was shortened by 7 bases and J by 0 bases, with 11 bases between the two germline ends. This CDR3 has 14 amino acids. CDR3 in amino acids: CASTLGHSTDTQYF. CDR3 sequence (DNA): TGTGCCAGCACCCTGGGCCATAGCACAGATACGCAGTATTTT.

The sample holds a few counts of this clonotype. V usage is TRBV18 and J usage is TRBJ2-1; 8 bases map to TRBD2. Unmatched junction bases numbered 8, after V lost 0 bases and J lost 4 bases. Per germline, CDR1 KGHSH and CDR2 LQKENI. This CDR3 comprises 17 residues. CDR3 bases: TGTGCCAGCTCACCACCGTCGCCGGGAGGGAGATACAATGAGCAGTTCTTC. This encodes CASSPPSPGGRYNEQFF.

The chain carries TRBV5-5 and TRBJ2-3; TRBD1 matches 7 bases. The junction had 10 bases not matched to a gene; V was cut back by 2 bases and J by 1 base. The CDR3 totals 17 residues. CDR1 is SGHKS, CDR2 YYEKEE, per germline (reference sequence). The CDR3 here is CASSFPRGMVGTDTQYF. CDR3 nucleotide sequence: TGTGCCAGCAGCTTTCCCAGGGGGATGGTGGGCACAGATACGCAGTATTTT.

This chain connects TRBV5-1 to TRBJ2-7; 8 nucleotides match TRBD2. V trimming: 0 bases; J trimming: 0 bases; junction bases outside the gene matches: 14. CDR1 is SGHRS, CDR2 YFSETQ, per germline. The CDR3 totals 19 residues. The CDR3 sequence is CASSLAGSSAGGVSYEQYF. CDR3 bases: TGCGCCAGCAGCTTGGCCGGGAGTTCGGCGGGAGGCGTCTCCTACGAGCAGTACTTC.